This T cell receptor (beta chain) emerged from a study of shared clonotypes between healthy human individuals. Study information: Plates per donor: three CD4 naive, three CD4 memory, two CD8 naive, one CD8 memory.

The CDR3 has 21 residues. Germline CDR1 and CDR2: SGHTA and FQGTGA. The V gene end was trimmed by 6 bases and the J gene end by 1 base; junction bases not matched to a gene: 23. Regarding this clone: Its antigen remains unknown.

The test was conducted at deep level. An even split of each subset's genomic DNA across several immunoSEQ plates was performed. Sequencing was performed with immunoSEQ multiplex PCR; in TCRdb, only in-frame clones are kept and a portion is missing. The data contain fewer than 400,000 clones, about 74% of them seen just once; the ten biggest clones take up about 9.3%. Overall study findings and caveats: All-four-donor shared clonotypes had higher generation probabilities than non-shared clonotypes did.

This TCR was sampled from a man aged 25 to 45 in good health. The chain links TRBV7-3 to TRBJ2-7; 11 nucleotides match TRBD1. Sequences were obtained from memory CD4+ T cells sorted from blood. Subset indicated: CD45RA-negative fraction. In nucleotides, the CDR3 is TGTGCCAGCAGTCGGGATGGGTTGGTAGGACAGGGGGCCCCTGGGTCCTACGAGCAGTACTTC. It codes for CASSRDGLVGQGAPGSYEQYF.